The 12 T cell receptor beta chains listed next were all sequenced from one sample in a study of cytomegalovirus exposure and HLA in healthy donors. PCR employed 60 Vbeta and 13 Jbeta primers. The table came from immunoSEQ multiplex PCR; TCRdb's copy has only in-frame clones and leaves some out. Of 130,000 to 150,000 clones listed, 73% are singletons. Material: PBMCs. All receptors come from a human donor in good health.

The J gene is TRBJ2-7, the V gene TRBV7-9; the match to TRBD2 covers 9 bases. V lost 5 bases and J lost 1; bases outside the gene matches: 6. The germline V gene has CDR1 SEHNR and CDR2 FQNEAQ (reference sequence). This CDR3 region has 15 residues. The CDR3 loop is CASSLHLAGSYEQYF. The CDR3 DNA is TGTGCCAGCAGCCTACATCTAGCGGGGTCCTACGAGCAGTACTTC.

V is TRBV7-3 and J is TRBJ2-5; 8 bases fit TRBD2. The ends lost 5 bases at V and 3 bases at J; junction bases unmatched: 8. The germline V gene has CDR1 SGHTA and CDR2 FQGTGA. CDR3 length: 15 residues. CDR3 loop: CASSPGTREKETQYF. In nucleotides, the CDR3 is TGTGCCAGCAGCCCCGGGACTAGGGAAAAAGAGACCCAGTACTTC.

This rearrangement joins TRBV2 to TRBJ2-1; TRBD1 aligns across 7 bases. The CDR3 contains 16 residues. Losses at the gene ends were 4 bases for V and 5 bases for J; bases not matched to a gene: 11. Germline V gene lookup returns CDR1 SNHLY and CDR2 FYNNEI. The CDR3 region has the DNA TGTGCCAGCAGTGCAAGGGACAGAACTAGACACAATGAGCAGTTCTTC. This sequence encodes CASSARDRTRHNEQFF.

The gene calls are TRBV18 and TRBJ2-5, with 7 bases matching TRBD2. The CDR3 is made up of 15 amino acids. Germline loops: CDR1 KGHSH, CDR2 LQKENI. V lost 1 base and J lost 5; bases outside the gene matches: 7. DNA for the CDR3: TGTGCCAGCTCACCACGGGCGGGGGAGTTGGAGACCCAGTACTTC. Translating gives CASSPRAGELETQYF.

This clone was picked up one time. The gene calls are TRBV6-1 and TRBJ2-7; 9 bases align to TRBD1. Germline V gene lookup returns CDR1 MNHNS and CDR2 SASEGT. The CDR3 loop spans 14 amino acids. Trimming removed 5 bases from V and 1 base from J; junction bases left unmatched: 3. For the CDR3, the DNA is TGTGCCAGCAGTACAGGGGGCTTTTCCTACGAGCAGTACTTC. The encoded protein is CASSTGGFSYEQYF.

This rearrangement joins TRBV6-7 to TRBJ1-2, with TRBD1 matching over 7 bases. TRBV6-7 is flagged as an ORF with uncertain function. Germline trimming cut 7 bases from V and 3 bases from J; bases unmatched to any gene: 11. The CDR3 extends over 15 amino acids. The CDR3 coding sequence is TGTGCCAGCACCCAGGGGGACGGCACGTACTATGGCTACACCTTC. Its protein product is CASTQGDGTYYGYTF.

The rearrangement links TRBV25-1 to TRBJ2-3, with D perhaps matching TRBD2 (5 bases). Trimming removed 3 bases from V and 4 bases from J, with 11 bases in between. This CDR3 is built from 14 residues. Germline V gene data show CDR1 as MGHDK and CDR2 as SYGVNS. In DNA, the CDR3 is TGTGCCAGCAGTGACCCCGGACTTTCAGATACGCAGTATTTT. This sequence encodes CASSDPGLSDTQYF. The full variable domain, in which reference TRBV25-1 and TRBJ2-3 provide the parts outside the CDR3, is EADIYQTPRYLVIGTGKKITLECSQTMGHDKMYWYQQDPGMELHLIHYSYGVNSTEKGDLSSESTVSRIRTEHFPLTLESARPSHTSQYLCASSDPGLSDTQYFGPGTRLTVL.

The CDR3 DNA is TGCGCCAGCAGCTTCCGGGAGTTCGGCACAGATACGCAGTATTTT. It codes for CASSFREFGTDTQYF. The V call is TRBV5-1, the J call TRBJ2-3; D possibly corresponds to TRBD2 (6 bases). The germline gives CDR1 SGHRS, CDR2 YFSETQ. The ends were cut back, 2 bases at V and 1 base at J, with 11 bases in the middle. This CDR3 is 15 amino acids long.

The chain combines TRBV27 with TRBJ2-3; tentatively, D is TRBD2 (6 bases). The V and J ends lost 3 bases and 3 bases respectively, with 10 bases between them. The CDR3 has 14 amino acids. CDR1 and CDR2 (germline): MNHEY, SMNVEV (reference sequence). CDR3: CASSFRGMTDTQYF. The CDR3 nucleotides read TGTGCCAGCAGTTTCCGGGGGATGACAGATACGCAGTATTTT.

The rearrangement joins TRBV2 to TRBJ2-7, with TRBD2 matching over 7 bases. The CDR3 runs to 14 residues. Germline assignment: CDR1 SNHLY and CDR2 FYNNEI. The ends lost 5 bases at V and 2 bases at J; junction bases unmatched: 6. CDR3 coding DNA: TGTGCCAGCAGTCTAGCGGATAGCGCCTACGAGCAGTACTTC. This translates into CASSLADSAYEQYF.

The chain uses TRBV9 and TRBJ2-7; TRBD2 matches 15 bases. Germline-derived CDR1 and CDR2 are SGDLS and YYNGEE. There are 16 residues in the CDR3. V was pared by 4 bases and J by 7 bases, with 9 bases of the junction left unmatched. CDR3 protein: CASSSGTSGGLGEQYF. The CDR3 region has the DNA TGTGCCAGCAGCTCCGGGACTAGCGGGGGGTTAGGGGAGCAGTACTTC.

The chain has TRBV29-1 and TRBJ2-3; 7 bases map to TRBD2. Germline CDR1 reads SQVTM; CDR2 reads ANQGSEA. V lost 0 bases to trimming and J lost 0 bases; unmatched junction nucleotides: 6. CDR3 size: 16 residues. The CDR3 here is CSVEDWERGSTDTQYF. CDR3 DNA: TGCAGCGTTGAAGATTGGGAGCGGGGTAGCACAGATACGCAGTATTTT.